Given below is one T cell receptor beta chain in context. This clone's antigen is unknown. Base qualities were left out, and no much larger clone turns up one base away. Different DNA sequences within this sample yield the same CDR3. This entry is derived from a study of Ad26.COV2.S vaccination and SARS-CoV-2 variants (dated by TCRdb to the early 2020s). Regarding the complete study: Donors in the vaccine arm were drawn from COV1001, a phase I-IIa trial of Ad26.COV2.S in healthy adults that was multicentre, randomized, double-blind and placebo-controlled. Ad26.COV2.S was administered intramuscularly at a dose of 5x10^10 or 1x10^11 viral particles, either as one shot or as two shots given 56 days apart. The specificity and breadth of SARS-CoV-2-reactive T cell receptors after Ad26.COV2.S vaccination were assessed by TCRbeta repertoire sequencing. The TCR-sequenced set comprised about 32 samples: around 20 Ad26.COV2.S vaccine recipients, 5 placebo recipients and 8 SARS-CoV-2 convalescent individuals. Participants in the trial were split at random into five groups of five each, receiving low-dose or high-dose Ad26.COV2.S once or twice, or else placebo on both occasions. Throughout the experiments and outcome assessment, investigators stayed blinded to trial group allocation.

This specimen's treatment or condition label, interpreted: around 19 received Ad26.COV2.S at low or high dose, single or two shots; 5 received placebo; per-sample allocation not given. For vaccine and placebo recipients, repertoires were sequenced using samples collected on day 63 after the first injection. In Cohort 1b, roughly 26 adults aged 18-55 years were enrolled at a single site in Boston, USA, between 29 July and 7 August 2020. Ad26.COV2.S was a replication-incompetent adenovirus type 26 vector that expressed a prefusion-stabilized SARS-CoV-2 spike protein derived from the original Wuhan strain. Study-wide findings and limitations: After vaccination, substantial breadth of spike-specific CD8+ and CD4+ T cell responses was reported. The authors noted that total T cell responses may have been underestimated by the TCR breadth and depth analyses. The study lacked the statistical power to compare responses across vaccine doses or regimens. Vaccine and placebo recipients had similar non-spike TCR breadth, a finding consistent with the vaccine containing only spike. Compared with placebo recipients, Ad26.COV2.S recipients showed higher spike-specific TCR breadth (P = 0.0014).

The immunoSEQ Assay was used to sequence TCRbeta CDR3 regions. After extraction, genomic DNA underwent amplification by bias-controlled multiplex PCR, followed by high-throughput sequencing. The original pipeline was this. To quantify the absolute abundance of every unique TCRbeta CDR3 region, sequences were collapsed and filtered. T cell fraction was estimated by normalizing TCRbeta template counts to usable DNA, which was measured by amplifying reference genes present in all nucleated cells. Repertoire TCRs were annotated as SARS-CoV-2-specific when V gene, CDR3 amino acid sequence and J gene were exactly matched to a known reactive TCR set. The reference SARS-CoV-2 TCR set was derived from MIRA and filtered for enrichment in COVID-19-positive ImmuneCODE repertoires, a step that removed public or cross-reactive TCRs. Drawing on the MIRA antigens, annotated TCRs were analysed further at the level of specific ORF or position within ORF. Breadth was defined as the number of annotated unique rearrangements divided by the total number of unique productive rearrangements, and depth was defined as the summed frequency of the annotated unique rearrangements. TCR breadth was compared between groups using two-sided Wilcoxon rank-sum tests. TCRdb retrieved this table from immuneACCESS and kept in-frame rearrangements only. Not all clones are present; in checked studies, unresolved V genes account for under half, and no reason is known for the remainder. For V, J and clone size, that table is used; D and trimming come from the DNA. Across this sample there are a few hundred thousand clones, with around nine tenths seen only once. Clones ranked in the top ten supply just under 3% of the sample.

Its CDR3 holds 14 amino acids, cysteine through phenylalanine. Of the read, only the CDR3 DNA is kept; its 42 bases are in frame from base 1. V loses 5 bases at its end and J loses 3 bases; junction bases beyond the gene matches: 6. CDR1 and CDR2 were assigned from the germline V gene as SGHTA and FQGTGA. The rearranged chain carries TRBV7-3 and TRBJ1-1; TRBD1 aligns with 7 central bases. The source material was peripheral blood, sampled in a trial of Ad26.COV2.S vaccine versus placebo. The clonotype was recovered from a person aged 18-60 years who received the Ad26.COV2.S COVID-19 vaccine or a placebo. The CDR3 region: CASSLTGLDTEAFF. DNA sequence: TGTGCCAGCAGCCTGACAGGGCTGGACACTGAAGCTTTCTTT.